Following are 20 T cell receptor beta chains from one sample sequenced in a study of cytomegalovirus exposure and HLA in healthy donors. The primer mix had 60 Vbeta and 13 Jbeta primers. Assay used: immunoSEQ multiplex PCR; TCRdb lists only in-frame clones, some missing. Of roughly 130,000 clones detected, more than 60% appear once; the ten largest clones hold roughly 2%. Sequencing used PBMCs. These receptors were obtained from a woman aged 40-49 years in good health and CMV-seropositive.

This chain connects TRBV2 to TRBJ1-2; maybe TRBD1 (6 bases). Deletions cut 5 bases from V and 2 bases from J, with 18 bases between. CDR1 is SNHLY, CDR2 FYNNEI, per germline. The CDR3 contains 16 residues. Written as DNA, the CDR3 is TGTGCCAGCAGTATAATCCAGGGGAAGGGGAACTATGGCTACACCTTC. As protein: CASSIIQGKGNYGYTF. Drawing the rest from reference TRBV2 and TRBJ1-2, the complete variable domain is EPEVTQTPSHQVTQMGQEVILRCVPISNHLYFYWYRQILGQKVEFLVSFYNNEISEKSEIFDDQFSVERPDGSNFTLKIRSTKLEDSAMYFCASSIIQGKGNYGYTFGSGTRLTVV.

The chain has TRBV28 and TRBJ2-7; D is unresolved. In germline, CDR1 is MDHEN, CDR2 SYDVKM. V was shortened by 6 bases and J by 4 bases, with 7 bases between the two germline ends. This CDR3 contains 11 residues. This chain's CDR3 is CASRALYEQYF. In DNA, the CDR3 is TGTGCCAGCAGGGCATTGTACGAGCAGTACTTC.

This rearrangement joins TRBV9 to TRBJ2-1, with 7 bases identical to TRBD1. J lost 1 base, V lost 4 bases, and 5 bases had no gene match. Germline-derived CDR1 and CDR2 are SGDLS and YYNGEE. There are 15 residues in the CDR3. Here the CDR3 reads CASSPRDSSYNEQFF. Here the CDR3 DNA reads TGTGCCAGCAGCCCCCGGGACAGTTCCTACAATGAGCAGTTCTTC.

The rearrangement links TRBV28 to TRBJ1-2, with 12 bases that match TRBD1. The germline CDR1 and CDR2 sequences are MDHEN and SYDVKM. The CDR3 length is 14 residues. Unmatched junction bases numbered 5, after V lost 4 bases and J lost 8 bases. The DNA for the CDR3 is TGTGCCAGCAGTTCAGGGACAGGGGGCTGGGGCTACACCTTC. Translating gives CASSSGTGGWGYTF.

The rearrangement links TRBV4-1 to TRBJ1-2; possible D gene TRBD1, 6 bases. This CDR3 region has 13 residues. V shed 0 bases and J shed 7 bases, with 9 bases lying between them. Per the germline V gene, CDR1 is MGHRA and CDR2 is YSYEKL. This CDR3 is CASSQEGASGYTF. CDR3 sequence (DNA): TGCGCCAGCAGCCAAGAGGGGGCCAGTGGCTACACCTTC.

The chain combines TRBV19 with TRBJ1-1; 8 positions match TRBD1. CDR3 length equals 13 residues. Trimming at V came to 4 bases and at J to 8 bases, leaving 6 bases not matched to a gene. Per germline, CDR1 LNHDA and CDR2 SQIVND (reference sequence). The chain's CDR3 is CASSTGQGLEAFF. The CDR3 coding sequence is TGTGCCAGTAGTACCGGACAGGGTCTCGAAGCTTTCTTT.

The CDR3 DNA reads as TGCGCCAGCAGCTTACAGGGGTTGGACACTGAAGCTTTCTTT. This codes for CASSLQGLDTEAFF. V gene TRBV5-1 combines with J gene TRBJ1-1; 7 bases are shared with TRBD1. The V gene end was trimmed by 2 bases and the J gene end by 3 bases; junction bases not matched to a gene: 4. This CDR3 is 14 amino acids long. The V gene's germline CDR1 is SGHRS and CDR2 YFSETQ.

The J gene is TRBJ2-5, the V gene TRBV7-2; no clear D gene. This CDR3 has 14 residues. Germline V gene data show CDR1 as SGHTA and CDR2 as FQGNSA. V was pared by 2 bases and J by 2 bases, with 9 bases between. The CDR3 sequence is CASSLRQAQETQYF. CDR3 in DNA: TGTGCCAGCAGCTTACGCCAGGCGCAAGAGACCCAGTACTTC.

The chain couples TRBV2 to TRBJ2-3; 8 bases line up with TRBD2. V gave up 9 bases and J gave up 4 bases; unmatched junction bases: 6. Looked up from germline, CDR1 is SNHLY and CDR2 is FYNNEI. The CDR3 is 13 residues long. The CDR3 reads CASTPGLADTQYF. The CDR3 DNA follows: TGTGCCAGTACCCCGGGACTAGCAGATACGCAGTATTTT.

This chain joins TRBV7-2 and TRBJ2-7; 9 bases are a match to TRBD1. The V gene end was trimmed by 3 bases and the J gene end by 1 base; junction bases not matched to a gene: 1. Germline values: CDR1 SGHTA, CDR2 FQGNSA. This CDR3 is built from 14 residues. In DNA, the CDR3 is TGTGCCAGCAGCTTGACAGGGGGGTCCTACGAGCAGTACTTC. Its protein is CASSLTGGSYEQYF. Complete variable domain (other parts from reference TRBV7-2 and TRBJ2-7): GAGVSQSPSNKVTEKGKDVELRCDPISGHTALYWYRQSLGQGLEFLIYFQGNSAPDKSGLPSDRFSAERTGGSVSTLTIQRTQQEDSAVYLCASSLTGGSYEQYFGPGTRLTVT.

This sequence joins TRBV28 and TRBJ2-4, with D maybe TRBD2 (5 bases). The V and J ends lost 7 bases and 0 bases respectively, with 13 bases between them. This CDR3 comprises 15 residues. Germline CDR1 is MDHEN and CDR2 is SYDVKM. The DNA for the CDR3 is TGTGCCAGCACGGGCTGGGGAGAAGCCAAAAACATTCAGTACTTC. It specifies CASTGWGEAKNIQYF.

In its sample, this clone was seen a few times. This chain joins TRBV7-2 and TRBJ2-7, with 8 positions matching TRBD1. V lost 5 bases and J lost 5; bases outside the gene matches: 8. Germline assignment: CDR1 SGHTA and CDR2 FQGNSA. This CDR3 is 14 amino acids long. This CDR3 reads CASSREPTGDEQYF. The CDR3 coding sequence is TGTGCCAGCAGCCGAGAGCCGACAGGGGACGAGCAGTACTTC.

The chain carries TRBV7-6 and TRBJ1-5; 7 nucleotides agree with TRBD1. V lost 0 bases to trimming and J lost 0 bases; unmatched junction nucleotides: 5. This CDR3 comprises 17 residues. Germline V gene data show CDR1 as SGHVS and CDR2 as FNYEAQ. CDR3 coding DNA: TGTGCCAGCAGCTTAGCGGGACAGCGGTATAGCAATCAGCCCCAGCATTTT. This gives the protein CASSLAGQRYSNQPQHF.

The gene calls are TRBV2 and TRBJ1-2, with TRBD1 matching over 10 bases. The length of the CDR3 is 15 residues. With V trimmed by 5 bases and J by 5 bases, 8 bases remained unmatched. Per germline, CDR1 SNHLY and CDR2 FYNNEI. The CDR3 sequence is CASSSLGTGVYGYTF. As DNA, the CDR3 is TGTGCCAGCAGTTCTCTCGGGACAGGGGTGTATGGCTACACCTTC.

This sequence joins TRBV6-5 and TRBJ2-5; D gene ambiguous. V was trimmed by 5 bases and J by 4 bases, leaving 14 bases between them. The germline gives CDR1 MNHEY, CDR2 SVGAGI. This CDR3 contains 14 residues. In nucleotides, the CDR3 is TGTGCCAGCAGTCGAAAGACTGGATTAGAGACCCAGTACTTC. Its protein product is CASSRKTGLETQYF.

CDR3: CASSLTGGRYEQYF. The CDR3 bases are TGTGCCAGCAGCTTAACCGGGGGGAGGTACGAGCAGTACTTC. The rearrangement joins TRBV7-8 to TRBJ2-7, with TRBD2 matching 7 bases. The germline V gene has CDR1 SGHVS and CDR2 FQNEAQ. J lost 4 bases, V lost 2 bases, and 5 bases had no gene match. The CDR3 covers 14 residues.

The CDR3 is CASTVGTEYYGYTF. CDR3 nucleotide sequence: TGTGCCAGCACGGTAGGGACAGAGTACTATGGCTACACCTTC. The chain joins TRBV2 to TRBJ1-2, with 7 bases aligning to TRBD1. The trim removed 7 bases at V and 3 bases at J, leaving 8 bases unmatched. Germline-derived CDR1 and CDR2 are SNHLY and FYNNEI. The CDR3 consists of 14 residues.

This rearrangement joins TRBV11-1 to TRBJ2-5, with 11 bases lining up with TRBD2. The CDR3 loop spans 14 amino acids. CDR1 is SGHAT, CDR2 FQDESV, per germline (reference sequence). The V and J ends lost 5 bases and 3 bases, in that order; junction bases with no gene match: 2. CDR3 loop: CASSPGLAEETQYF. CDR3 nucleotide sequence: TGTGCCAGCAGCCCGGGACTAGCGGAAGAGACCCAGTACTTC.

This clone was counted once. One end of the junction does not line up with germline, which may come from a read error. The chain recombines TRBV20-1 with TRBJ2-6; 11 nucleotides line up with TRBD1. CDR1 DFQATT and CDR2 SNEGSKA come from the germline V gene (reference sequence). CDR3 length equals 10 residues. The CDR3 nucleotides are TGCAGTGCTTCAAGGACAGGGGGCGGTTTC. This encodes CSASRTGGGF.

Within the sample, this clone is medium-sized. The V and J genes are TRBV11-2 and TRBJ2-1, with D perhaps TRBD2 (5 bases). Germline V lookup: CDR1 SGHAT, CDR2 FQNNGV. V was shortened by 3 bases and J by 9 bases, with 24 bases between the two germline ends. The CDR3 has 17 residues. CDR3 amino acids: CASSFYSAGLRDPEQFF. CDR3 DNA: TGTGCCAGCAGCTTCTACTCTGCGGGCCTTCGCGATCCTGAGCAGTTCTTC. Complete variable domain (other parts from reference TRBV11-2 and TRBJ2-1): EAGVAQSPRYKIIEKRQSVAFWCNPISGHATLYWYQQILGQGPKLLIQFQNNGVVDDSQLPKDRFSAERLKGVDSTLKIQPAKLEDSAVYLCASSFYSAGLRDPEQFFGPGTRLTVL.